This TCR beta chain was captured in a study of neoadjuvant nivolumab and ipilimumab in lung cancer. For this clone: What it binds is unknown.

Notes on the study in general: Resected-tumor TCR richness correlated positively with pretherapy blood richness.

Here immunoSEQ multiplex PCR was the method, and the copy in TCRdb shows in-frame clones only, minus some. The profile shows fewer than 30,000 clones, about 70% of them singletons. Trimming stripped 4 bases from V and 7 bases from J, with 16 bases between. The CDR3 sequence is 14 residues long. Germline CDR1 and CDR2: SGHTA and FQGNSA. The sequencing here drew on tumor tissue, taken after neoadjuvant nivolumab, alone or with ipilimumab, at or shortly before surgery. The receptor's source is an adult with non-small cell lung cancer. This sequence joins TRBV7-2 and TRBJ1-1, with D possibly matching TRBD1 (5 bases). The CDR3 DNA sequence: TGTGCCAGCAGCTCCCGTGGGGGATCCCTTGAAGCTTTCTTT. Amino acids: CASSSRGGSLEAFF.